A single T cell receptor beta chain is shown here with its context. The data belong to a study of tumor-infiltrating lymphocytes in oesophageal squamous cell carcinoma. TCRdb reanalysed the PCR reads using MiXCR and keeps one entry per CDR3 protein. Seen here are some 15,000 distinct CDR3 sequences, 50% to 65% observed once, and the top ten hold approximately 30%. The CDR3 is 13 amino acids. Trimming shortened V by 6 bases and J by 3 bases, and 12 bases separated the two germline ends. CDR1 MDHEN and CDR2 SYDVKM come from the germline V gene. The sequencing sample was made of esophageal tumor tissue. The sequence was obtained from a female donor with esophageal squamous cell carcinoma. This chain joins TRBV28 and TRBJ2-7, with D hard to call. As DNA, the CDR3 is TGTGCCAGCAGCCGTCCGGGCAGCTACGAGCAGTACTTC. Translation gives CASSRPGSYEQYF.